This is a list of T cell receptor beta chains from one sample in a study of identifying expanded T cells in peripheral blood. Repertoires were generated with immunoSEQ multiplex PCR, while TCRdb's copy carries only in-frame clones and drops some. This sample has approximately 100,000 clones, with around 88% found just once. The sequencing input was blood. The receptor source for this set is a person between 18 and 75 years old in good health. Each CDR3 is given with its conserved first and last residue. Each record gives: CDR3 DNA, CDR3 protein, clone size, J gene, V gene, D gene. D genes are given only for firm matches. A row's size may be missing; if present it is once, few, many or a size class.

CDR3 DNA: TGCGCCAGCAGCTTGGGTCTGGGGTCCTACGAGCAGTACTTC
CDR3 protein: CASSLGLGSYEQYF
clone size: -
J gene: TRBJ2-7
V gene: TRBV5-1
D gene: -

CDR3 DNA: TGTGCCTGGAGTCTCCGCCGGGACACCGAGCAGTACTTC
CDR3 protein: CAWSLRRDTEQYF
clone size: -
J gene: TRBJ2-7
V gene: TRBV30
D gene: -

CDR3 DNA: TGTGCCAGCAGTGAAGGCACCGGGGGCACTGAAGCTTTCTTT
CDR3 protein: CASSEGTGGTEAFF
clone size: few
J gene: TRBJ1-1
V gene: TRBV6-1
D gene: -

CDR3 DNA: TGTGCCAGCAGTCCCCTATGGGGGGCGGTACGCGAGCAGTACTTC
CDR3 protein: CASSPLWGAVREQYF
clone size: -
J gene: TRBJ2-7
V gene: TRBV6-5
D gene: -

CDR3 DNA: TGTGCCAGCAGTTACCACAGCGAGGGCGAGCAGTACTTC
CDR3 protein: CASSYHSEGEQYF
clone size: -
J gene: TRBJ2-7
V gene: TRBV6-6
D gene: -

CDR3 DNA: TGTGCCAGCAGTGAACCCACCTCGGGGGGGCAAGAGACCCAGTACTTC
CDR3 protein: CASSEPTSGGQETQYF
clone size: -
J gene: TRBJ2-5
V gene: TRBV6-1
D gene: TRBD2

CDR3 DNA: TGTGCCAGCAGTTACGCATCTAGCGGGGGGGCAGATACGCAGTATTTT
CDR3 protein: CASSYASSGGADTQYF
clone size: -
J gene: TRBJ2-3
V gene: TRBV6-5
D gene: TRBD2

CDR3 DNA: TGCGCCAGCAGCTTGGAAGCGTCCTCTGGAAACACCATATATTTT
CDR3 protein: CASSLEASSGNTIYF
clone size: -
J gene: TRBJ1-3
V gene: TRBV5-1
D gene: -

CDR3 DNA: TGTGCCACCAGCAGATTCCGCCGACGGGGCGGAAAACTGTTTTTT
CDR3 protein: CATSRFRRRGGKLFF
clone size: -
J gene: TRBJ1-4
V gene: TRBV15
D gene: -

CDR3 DNA: TGCGCCAGCAGCTCACGGACAGGGAACACCGGGGAGCTGTTTTTT
CDR3 protein: CASSSRTGNTGELFF
clone size: -
J gene: TRBJ2-2
V gene: TRBV5-1
D gene: TRBD1

CDR3 DNA: TGTGCCAGCAGCTTGGGGACTCAAGAGACCCAGTACTTC
CDR3 protein: CASSLGTQETQYF
clone size: -
J gene: TRBJ2-5
V gene: TRBV5-5
D gene: -

CDR3 DNA: TGTGCAAGTCGTCCTCCCCCTCGGGTGTACTTC
CDR3 protein: CASRPPPRVYF
clone size: -
J gene: TRBJ2-4
V gene: TRBV12-2
D gene: -